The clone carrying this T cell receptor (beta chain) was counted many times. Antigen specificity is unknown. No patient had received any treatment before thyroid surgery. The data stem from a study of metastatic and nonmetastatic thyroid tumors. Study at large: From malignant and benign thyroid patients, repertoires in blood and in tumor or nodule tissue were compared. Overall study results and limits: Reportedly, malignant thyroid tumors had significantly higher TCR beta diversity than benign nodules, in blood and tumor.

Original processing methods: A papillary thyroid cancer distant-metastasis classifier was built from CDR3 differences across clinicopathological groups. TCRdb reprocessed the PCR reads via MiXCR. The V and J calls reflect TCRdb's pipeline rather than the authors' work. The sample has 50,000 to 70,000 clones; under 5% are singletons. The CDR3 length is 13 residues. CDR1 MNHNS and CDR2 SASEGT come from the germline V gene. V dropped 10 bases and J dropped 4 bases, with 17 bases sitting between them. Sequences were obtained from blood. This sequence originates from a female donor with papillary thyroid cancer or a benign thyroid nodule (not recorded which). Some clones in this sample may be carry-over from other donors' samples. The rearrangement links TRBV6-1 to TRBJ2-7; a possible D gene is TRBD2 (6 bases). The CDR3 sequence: CATLEGLWYEQYF. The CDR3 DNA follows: TGTGCCACCTTGGAGGGCCTTTGGTACGAGCAGTACTTC.